This T cell receptor beta chain derives from a study of shared clonotypes between healthy human individuals. V lost 0 bases, J lost 5 bases, and 9 bases lay in between. The V gene's germline CDR1 is SGHDT and CDR2 YYEEEE. The CDR3 covers 13 residues. CD45RO negativity and positive selection for CCR7 defined naive CD8 cells, a population that excluded terminally differentiated effector memory CD45RA+ cells. Clones were sequenced by immunoSEQ multiplex PCR, and TCRdb holds only the in-frame ones, with some missing. The table has approximately 2,000,000 clones, about 94% seen once. This TCR came from a young man in good health. Some clones in this sample may be carry-over from other donors' samples. The chain carries TRBV5-6 and TRBJ2-7; tentatively, D is TRBD1 or TRBD2 (6 bases each). Sequenced: naive CD8+ T cells from PBMCs. The CDR3 sequence is CASSLAGADEQYF. The DNA of the CDR3 is TGTGCCAGCAGCTTGGCGGGGGCGGACGAGCAGTACTTC.